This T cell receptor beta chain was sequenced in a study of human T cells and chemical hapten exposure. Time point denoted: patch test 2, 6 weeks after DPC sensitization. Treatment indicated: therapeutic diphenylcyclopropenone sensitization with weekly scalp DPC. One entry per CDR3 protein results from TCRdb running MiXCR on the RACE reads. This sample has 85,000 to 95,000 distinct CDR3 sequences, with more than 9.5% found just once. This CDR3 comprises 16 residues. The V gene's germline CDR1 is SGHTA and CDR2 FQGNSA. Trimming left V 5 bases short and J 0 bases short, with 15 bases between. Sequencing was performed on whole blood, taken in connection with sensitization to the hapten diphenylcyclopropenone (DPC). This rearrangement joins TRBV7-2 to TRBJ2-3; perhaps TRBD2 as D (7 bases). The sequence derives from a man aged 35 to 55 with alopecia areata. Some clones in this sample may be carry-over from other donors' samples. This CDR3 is CASSPGAGASTDTQYF. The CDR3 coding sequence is TGTGCCAGCAGCCCAGGTGCGGGGGCCAGCACAGATACGCAGTATTTT.